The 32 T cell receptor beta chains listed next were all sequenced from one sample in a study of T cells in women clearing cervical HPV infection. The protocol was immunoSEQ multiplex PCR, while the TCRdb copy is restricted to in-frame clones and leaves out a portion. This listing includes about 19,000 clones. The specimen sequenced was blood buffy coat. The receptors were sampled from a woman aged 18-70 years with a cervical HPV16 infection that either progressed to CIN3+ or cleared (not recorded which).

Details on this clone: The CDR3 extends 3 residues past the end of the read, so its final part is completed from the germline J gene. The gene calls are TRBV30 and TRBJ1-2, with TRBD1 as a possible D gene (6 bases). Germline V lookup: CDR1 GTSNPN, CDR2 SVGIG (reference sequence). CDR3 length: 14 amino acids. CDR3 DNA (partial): TGTGCCTGGAAGTCAGACAGGAGCTCCTACGAC. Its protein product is CAWKSDRSSYD. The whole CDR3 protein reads CAWKSDRSSYDYTF.

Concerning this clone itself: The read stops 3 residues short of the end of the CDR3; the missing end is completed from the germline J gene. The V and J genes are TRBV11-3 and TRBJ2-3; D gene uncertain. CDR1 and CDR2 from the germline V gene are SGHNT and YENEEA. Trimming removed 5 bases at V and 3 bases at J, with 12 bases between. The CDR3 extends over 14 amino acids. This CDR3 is CASSLGVATDTQYF. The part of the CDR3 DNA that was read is TGTGCCAGCAGCCTAGGAGTCGCGACAGATACG.

The CDR3 spells CASSLGQGLHAEQFF. CDR3 bases read: TGTGCCAGCAGCTTAGGTCAGGGTCTGCACGCTGAG. The chain employs TRBV7-2 and TRBJ2-1; TRBD1 is a possible D gene (5 bases). The read stops 3 residues short of the end of the CDR3; the missing end is completed from the germline J gene. Germline CDR1 reads SGHTA; CDR2 reads FQGNSA. The CDR3 extends over 15 amino acids. V lost 1 base, J lost 9 bases, and 16 bases lay in between.

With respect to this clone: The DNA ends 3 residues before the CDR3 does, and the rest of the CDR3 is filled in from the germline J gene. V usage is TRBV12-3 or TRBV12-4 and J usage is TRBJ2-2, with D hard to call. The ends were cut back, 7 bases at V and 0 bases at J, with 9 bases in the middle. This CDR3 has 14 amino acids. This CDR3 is CASKQSPNTGELFF. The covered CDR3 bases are TGTGCCAGCAAACAGTCCCCGAACACCGGGGAG.

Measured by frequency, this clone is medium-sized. The CDR3 region is CASSPLGLINEQFF. The sequenced CDR3 bases are TGTGCCAGCTCACCACTGGGACTTATTAATGAG. The chain links TRBV18 to TRBJ2-1, with a weak D call TRBD2 (6 bases). With the read ending 3 residues before the CDR3 end, the germline J gene is used to fill in that end. V lost 1 base, J lost 7 bases, and 11 bases lay in between. This CDR3 contains 14 residues. From germline, CDR1 is KGHSH and CDR2 LQKENI.

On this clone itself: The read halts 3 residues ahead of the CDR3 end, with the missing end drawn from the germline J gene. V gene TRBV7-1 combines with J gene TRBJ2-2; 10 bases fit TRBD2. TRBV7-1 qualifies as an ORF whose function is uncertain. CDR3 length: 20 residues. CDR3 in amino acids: CASSSLKRGGYMSGANVLFF. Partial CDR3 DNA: TGTGCCAGCAGCTCCCTAAAGCGGGGGGGCTACATGTCTGGGGCCAACGTG.

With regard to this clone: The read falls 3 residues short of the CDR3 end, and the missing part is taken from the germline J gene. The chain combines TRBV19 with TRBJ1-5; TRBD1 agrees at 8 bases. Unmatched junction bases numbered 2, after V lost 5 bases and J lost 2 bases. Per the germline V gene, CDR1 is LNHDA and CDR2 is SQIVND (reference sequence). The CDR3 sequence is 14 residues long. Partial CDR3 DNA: TGTGCCAGTAGTGTGACAGGGGGCAATCAGCCC. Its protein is CASSVTGGNQP. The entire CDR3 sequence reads CASSVTGGNQPQHF.

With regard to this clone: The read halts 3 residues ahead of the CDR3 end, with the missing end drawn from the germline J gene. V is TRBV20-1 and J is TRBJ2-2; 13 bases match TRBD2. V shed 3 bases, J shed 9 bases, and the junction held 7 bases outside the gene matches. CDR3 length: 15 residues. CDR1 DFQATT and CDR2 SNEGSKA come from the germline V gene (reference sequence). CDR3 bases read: TGCAGTGCTAGTAGGACTAGCGGGGGAACGTGGGAG. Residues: CSASRTSGGTWE. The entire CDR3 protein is CSASRTSGGTWELFF.

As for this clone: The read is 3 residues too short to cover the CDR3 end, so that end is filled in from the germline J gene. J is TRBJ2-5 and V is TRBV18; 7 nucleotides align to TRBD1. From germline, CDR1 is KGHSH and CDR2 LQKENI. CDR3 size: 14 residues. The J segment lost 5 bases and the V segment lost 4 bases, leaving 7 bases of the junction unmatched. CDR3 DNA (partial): TGTGCCAGCTCACGAGACAGGGAATGGGAGACC. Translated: CASSRDREWET. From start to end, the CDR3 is CASSRDREWETQYF.

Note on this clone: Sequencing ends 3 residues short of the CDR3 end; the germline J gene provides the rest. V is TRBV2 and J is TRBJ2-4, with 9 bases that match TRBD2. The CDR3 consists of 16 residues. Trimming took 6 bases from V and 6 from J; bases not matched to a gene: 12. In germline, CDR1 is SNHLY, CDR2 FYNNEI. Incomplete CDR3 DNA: TGTGCCAGCAGCCAAGGGACCAGCGGGGGGCTAAACATT. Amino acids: CASSQGTSGGLNI. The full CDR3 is CASSQGTSGGLNIQYF.

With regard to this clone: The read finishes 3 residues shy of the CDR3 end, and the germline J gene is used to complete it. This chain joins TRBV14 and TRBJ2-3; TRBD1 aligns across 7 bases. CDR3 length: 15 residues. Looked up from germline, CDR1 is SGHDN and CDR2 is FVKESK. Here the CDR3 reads CASSFRPQGFSTQYF. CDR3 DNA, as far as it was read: TGTGCCAGCAGCTTCCGCCCACAGGGGTTTTCGACG.

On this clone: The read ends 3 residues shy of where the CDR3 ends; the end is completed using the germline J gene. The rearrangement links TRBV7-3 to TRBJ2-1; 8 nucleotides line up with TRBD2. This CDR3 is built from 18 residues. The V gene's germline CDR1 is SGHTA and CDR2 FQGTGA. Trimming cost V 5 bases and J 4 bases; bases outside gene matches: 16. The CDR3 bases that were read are TGTGCCAGCAGCCCGCTTGGTAGCGGGGCCACGACTTACAATGAG. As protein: CASSPLGSGATTYNE. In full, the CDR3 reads CASSPLGSGATTYNEQFF.

The CDR3 loop reads CAWGPGTGGNYNDYTF. Incomplete CDR3 DNA: TGTGCCTGGGGCCCAGGGACAGGGGGCAATTACAATGAC. This chain uses TRBV30 with TRBJ1-2, with 12 bases lining up with TRBD1. The read is 3 residues too short to cover the CDR3 end, so that end is filled in from the germline J gene. The CDR3 is 16 residues long. Germline V lookup: CDR1 GTSNPN, CDR2 SVGIG (reference sequence).

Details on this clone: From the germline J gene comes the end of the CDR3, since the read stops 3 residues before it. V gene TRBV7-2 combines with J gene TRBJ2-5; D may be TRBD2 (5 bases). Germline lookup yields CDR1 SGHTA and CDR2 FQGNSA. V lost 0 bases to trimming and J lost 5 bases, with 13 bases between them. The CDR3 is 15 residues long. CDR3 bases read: TGTGCCAGCAGCTTAGCTGGGCTAGCATTTGAGACC. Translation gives CASSLAGLAFET. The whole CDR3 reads CASSLAGLAFETQYF.

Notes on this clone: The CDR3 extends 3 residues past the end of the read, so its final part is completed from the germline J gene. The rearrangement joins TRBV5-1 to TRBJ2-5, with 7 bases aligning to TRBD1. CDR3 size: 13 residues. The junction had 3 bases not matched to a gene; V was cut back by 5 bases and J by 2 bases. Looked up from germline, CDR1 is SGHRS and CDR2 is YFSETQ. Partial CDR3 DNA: TGCGCCAGCAGAGGGACAGCACAAGAGACC. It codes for CASRGTAQET. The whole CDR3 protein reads CASRGTAQETQYF.

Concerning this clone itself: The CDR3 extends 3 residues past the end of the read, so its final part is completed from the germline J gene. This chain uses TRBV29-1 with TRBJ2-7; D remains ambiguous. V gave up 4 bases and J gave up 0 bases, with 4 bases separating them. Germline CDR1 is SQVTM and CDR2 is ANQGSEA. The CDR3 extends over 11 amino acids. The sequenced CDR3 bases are TGCAGCGTTGGCGTCTCCTACGAG. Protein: CSVGVSYE. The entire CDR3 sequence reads CSVGVSYEQYF.

The CDR3 loop is CASSILGEDRKLFF. The sequenced CDR3 bases are TGTGCCAGTAGTATTTTGGGAGAAGACAGAAAG. V usage is TRBV19 and J usage is TRBJ2-2; possibly TRBD1 or TRBD2 for D (5 bases each). Sequencing ends 3 residues short of the CDR3 end; the germline J gene provides the rest. This CDR3 has 14 residues. The germline V gene encodes CDR1 LNHDA and CDR2 SQIVND (reference sequence).

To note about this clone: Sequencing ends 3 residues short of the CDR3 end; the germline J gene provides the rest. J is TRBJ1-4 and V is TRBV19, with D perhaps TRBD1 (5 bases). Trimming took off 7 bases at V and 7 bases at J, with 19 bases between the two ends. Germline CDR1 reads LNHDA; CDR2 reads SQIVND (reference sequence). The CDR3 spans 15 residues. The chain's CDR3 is CASTLSRAGSEKLFF. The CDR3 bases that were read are TGTGCCAGTACGCTCAGTCGGGCAGGGAGTGAAAAA. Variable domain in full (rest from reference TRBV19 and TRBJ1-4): DGGITQSPKYLFRKEGQNVTLSCEQNLNHDAMYWYRQDPGQGLRLIYYSQIVNDFQKGDIAEGYSVSREKKESFPLTVTSAQKNPTAFYLCASTLSRAGSEKLFFGSGTQLSVL.

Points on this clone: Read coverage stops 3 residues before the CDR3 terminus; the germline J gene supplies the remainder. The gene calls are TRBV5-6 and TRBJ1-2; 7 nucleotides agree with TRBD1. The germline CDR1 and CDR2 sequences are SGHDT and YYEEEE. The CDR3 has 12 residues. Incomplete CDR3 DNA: TGTGCCAGCAGCTTACAGGGGAACGGC. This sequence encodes CASSLQGNG. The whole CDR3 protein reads CASSLQGNGYTF.

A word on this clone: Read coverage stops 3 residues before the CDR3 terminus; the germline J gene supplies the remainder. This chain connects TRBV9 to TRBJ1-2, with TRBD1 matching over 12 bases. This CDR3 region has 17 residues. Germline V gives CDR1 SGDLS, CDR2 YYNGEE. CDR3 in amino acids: CASSDPSPGQGAGGYTF. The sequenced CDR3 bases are TGTGCCAGCAGCGACCCTTCACCGGGACAGGGGGCGGGAGGC. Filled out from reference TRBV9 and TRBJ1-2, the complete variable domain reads DSGVTQTPKHLITATGQRVTLRCSPRSGDLSVYWYQQSLDQGLQFLIQYYNGEERAKGNILERFSAQQFPDLHSELNLSSLELGDSALYFCASSDPSPGQGAGGYTFGSGTRLTVV.

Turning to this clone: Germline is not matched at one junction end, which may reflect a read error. The CDR3 sequence is CASSIGVPSYGQYF. The sequenced CDR3 bases are TGTGCCAGTAGCATAGGGGTGCCTAGCTATGGT. The V call is TRBV19, the J call TRBJ2-4, with D perhaps given as TRBD1 or TRBD2 (5 bases each). The read terminates 3 residues before the CDR3 end, so the remaining end is supplied by the germline J gene. The CDR3 is 14 residues long. Germline V lookup: CDR1 LNHDA, CDR2 SQIVND (reference sequence).

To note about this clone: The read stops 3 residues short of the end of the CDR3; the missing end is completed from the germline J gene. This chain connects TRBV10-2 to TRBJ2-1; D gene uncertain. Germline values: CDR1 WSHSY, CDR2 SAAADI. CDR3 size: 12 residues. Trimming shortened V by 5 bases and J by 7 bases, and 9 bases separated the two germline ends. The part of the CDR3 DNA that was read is TGCGCCAGCAGTTCCAATTTGAATGAG. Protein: CASSSNLNE. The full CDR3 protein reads CASSSNLNEQFF.

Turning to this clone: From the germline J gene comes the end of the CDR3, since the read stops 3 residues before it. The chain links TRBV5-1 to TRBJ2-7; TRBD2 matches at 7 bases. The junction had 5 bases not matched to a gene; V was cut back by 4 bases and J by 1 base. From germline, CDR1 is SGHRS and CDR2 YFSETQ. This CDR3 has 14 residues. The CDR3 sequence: CASSLGGGSYEQYF. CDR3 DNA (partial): TGCGCCAGCAGCCTGGGGGGGGGTTCCTACGAG.

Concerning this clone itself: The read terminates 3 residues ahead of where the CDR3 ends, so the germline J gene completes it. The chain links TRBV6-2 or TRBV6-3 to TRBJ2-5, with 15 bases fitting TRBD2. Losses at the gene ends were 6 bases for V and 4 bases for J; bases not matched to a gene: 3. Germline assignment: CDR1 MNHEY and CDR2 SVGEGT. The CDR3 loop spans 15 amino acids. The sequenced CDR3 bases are TGTGCCAGCAGCCGGACTAGCGGGGGGGCAGAGACC. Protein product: CASSRTSGGAET. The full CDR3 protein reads CASSRTSGGAETQYF.

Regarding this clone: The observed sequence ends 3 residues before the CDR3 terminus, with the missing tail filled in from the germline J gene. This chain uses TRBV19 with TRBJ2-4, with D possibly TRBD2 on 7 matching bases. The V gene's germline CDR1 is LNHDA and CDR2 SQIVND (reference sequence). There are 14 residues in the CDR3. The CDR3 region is CASSIGGPLYGQYF. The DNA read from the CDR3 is TGTGCCAGTAGTATCGGGGGGCCGCTCTATGGT.

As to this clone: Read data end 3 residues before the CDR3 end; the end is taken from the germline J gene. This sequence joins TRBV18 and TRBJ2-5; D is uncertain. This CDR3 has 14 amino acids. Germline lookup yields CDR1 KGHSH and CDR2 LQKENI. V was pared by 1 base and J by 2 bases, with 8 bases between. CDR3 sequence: CASSPRAAQETQYF. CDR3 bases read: TGTGCCAGCTCACCACGGGCAGCACAAGAGACC.

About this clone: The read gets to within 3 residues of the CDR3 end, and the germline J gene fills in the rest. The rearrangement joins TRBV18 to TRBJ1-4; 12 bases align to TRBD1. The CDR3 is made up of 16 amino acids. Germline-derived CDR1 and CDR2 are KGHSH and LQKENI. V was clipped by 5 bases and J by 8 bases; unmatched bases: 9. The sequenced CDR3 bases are TGTGCCAGCTCATCAATAGGGGACAGGGGGCGAGAAAAA. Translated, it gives CASSSIGDRGREK. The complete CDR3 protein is CASSSIGDRGREKLFF.

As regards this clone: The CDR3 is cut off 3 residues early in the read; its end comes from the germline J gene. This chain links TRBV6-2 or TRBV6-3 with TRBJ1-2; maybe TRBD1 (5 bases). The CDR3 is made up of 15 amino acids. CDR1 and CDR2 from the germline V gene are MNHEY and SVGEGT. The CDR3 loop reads CASSYRASGGNDYTF. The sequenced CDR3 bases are TGTGCCAGCAGTTACAGGGCTAGCGGGGGGAATGAC.

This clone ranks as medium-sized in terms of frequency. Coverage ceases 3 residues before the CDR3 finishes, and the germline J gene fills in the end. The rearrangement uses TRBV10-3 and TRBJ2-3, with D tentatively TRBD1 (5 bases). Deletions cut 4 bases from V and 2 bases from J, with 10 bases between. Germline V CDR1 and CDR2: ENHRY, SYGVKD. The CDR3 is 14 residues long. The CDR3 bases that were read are TGTGCCATCAGTGGGCAGGGTATCACAGATACG. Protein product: CAISGQGITDT. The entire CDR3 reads CAISGQGITDTQYF.

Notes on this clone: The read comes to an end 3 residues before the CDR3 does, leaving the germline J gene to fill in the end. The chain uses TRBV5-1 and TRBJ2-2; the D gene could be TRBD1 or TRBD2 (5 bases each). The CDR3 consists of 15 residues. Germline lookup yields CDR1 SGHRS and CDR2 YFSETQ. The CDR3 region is CASSFRGAGNSPLFF. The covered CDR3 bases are TGCGCCAGCAGCTTTCGAGGGGCCGGTAATTCACCG.

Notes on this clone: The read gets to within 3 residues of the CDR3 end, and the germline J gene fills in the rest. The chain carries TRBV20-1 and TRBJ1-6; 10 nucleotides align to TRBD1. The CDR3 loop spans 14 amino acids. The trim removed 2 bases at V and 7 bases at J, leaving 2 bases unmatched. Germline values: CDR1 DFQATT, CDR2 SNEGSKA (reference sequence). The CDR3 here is CSARRTGGNSPLHF. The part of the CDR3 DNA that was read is TGCAGTGCTAGACGGACAGGGGGGAATTCACCC.

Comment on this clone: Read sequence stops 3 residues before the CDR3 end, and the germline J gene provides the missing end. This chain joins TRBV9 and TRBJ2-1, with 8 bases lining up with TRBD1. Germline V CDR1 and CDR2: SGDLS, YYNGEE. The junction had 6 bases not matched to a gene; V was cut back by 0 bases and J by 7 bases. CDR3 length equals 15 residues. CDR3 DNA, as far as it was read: TGTGCCAGCAGCGTAGGTCAGGGGGCTTGGAATGAG. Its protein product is CASSVGQGAWNE. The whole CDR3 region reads CASSVGQGAWNEQFF.